The 31 T cell receptor beta chains reported below all come from one sample, sequenced in a study of early T cells in non-severe SARS-CoV-2 infection. TCRdb reprocessed the 5' RACE reads via MiXCR and lists one record per CDR3 protein. The table shows roughly 70,000 distinct CDR3 sequences, with more than 15% occurring only once. The input for sequencing was whole blood, taken at baseline. The receptors were sampled from an adult who was a healthcare worker with PCR-confirmed SARS-CoV-2 infection or an uninfected control (not recorded which).

The chain uses TRBV6-5 and TRBJ2-3; 7 bases agree with TRBD2. Germline trimming cut 2 bases from V and 0 bases from J; bases unmatched to any gene: 5. The CDR3 extends over 16 amino acids. In germline, CDR1 is MNHEY, CDR2 SVGAGI. In DNA, the CDR3 is TGTGCCAGCAGTTACAAGCGGGACTCTAGCACAGATACGCAGTATTTT. It is translated as CASSYKRDSSTDTQYF.

The chain carries TRBV24-1 and TRBJ2-1; 11 bases are a match to TRBD2. Germline assignment: CDR1 KGHDR and CDR2 SFDVKD. With V trimmed by 1 base and J by 7 bases, 5 bases remained unmatched. The CDR3 runs 16 residues. The CDR3 loop is CATSDFSGGAGNEQFF. In nucleotides, the CDR3 is TGTGCCACCAGTGATTTTAGCGGGGGGGCCGGAAATGAGCAGTTCTTC.

The CDR3 DNA sequence: TGCGCCAGCAGCTTGGGAAGGGATAACACTGAAGCTTTCTTT. Translation: CASSLGRDNTEAFF. The chain employs TRBV5-1 and TRBJ1-1; D call uncertain. From germline, CDR1 is SGHRS and CDR2 YFSETQ. The V and J ends lost 0 bases and 2 bases respectively, with 8 bases between them. CDR3 length: 14 amino acids.

The chain combines TRBV7-8 with TRBJ2-7; D gene ambiguous. The CDR3 covers 13 residues. Looked up from germline, CDR1 is SGHVS and CDR2 is FQNEAQ. V lost 1 base and J 2 bases, leaving 6 bases between the germline ends. For the CDR3, the DNA is TGTGCCAGCAGCTTAGGGACCCCCTACGAGCAGTACTTC. This encodes CASSLGTPYEQYF.

The chain recombines TRBV7-7 with TRBJ2-7; 8 bases align to TRBD1. Per germline, CDR1 SSHAT and CDR2 FNYEAQ (reference sequence). V lost 1 base to trimming and J lost 3 bases; unmatched junction nucleotides: 2. This CDR3 has 14 residues. In DNA, the CDR3 is TGTGCCAGCAGCTTAGGACAGGGGAACTACGAGCAGTACTTC. Translated: CASSLGQGNYEQYF.

This clonotype was recorded many times. The chain is built from TRBV25-1 and TRBJ1-2, with TRBD1 identical over 8 bases. The V segment lost 6 bases and the J segment 4 bases; nucleotides outside the gene matches: 22. The CDR3 sequence is 19 residues long. Per germline, CDR1 MGHDK and CDR2 SYGVNS. This chain's CDR3 is CASRSSSHRGYSGGYGYTF. The DNA of the CDR3 is TGTGCCAGCAGGAGTAGTTCCCACAGGGGGTACAGTGGGGGCTATGGCTACACCTTC.

In this sample, this clonotype turned up many times. The J gene is TRBJ2-7, the V gene TRBV11-2; either TRBD1 or TRBD2 may supply D (5 bases each). This CDR3 has 16 residues. Trimming pared 5 bases from V and 0 bases from J, leaving 17 bases between. Germline-derived CDR1 and CDR2 are SGHAT and FQNNGV. This CDR3 reads CASSPGTSALSYEQYF. CDR3 bases: TGTGCCAGCAGCCCCGGGACCTCAGCCCTCTCCTACGAGCAGTACTTC.

Note on this clonotype: This may be a read error: a much more frequent sequence differs by one nucleotide. V and J are TRBV7-9 and TRBJ2-5; D gene ambiguous. The V and J ends lost 4 bases and 4 bases respectively, with 4 bases between them. The CDR3 totals 11 residues. From germline, CDR1 is SEHNR and CDR2 FQNEAQ (reference sequence). In nucleotides, the CDR3 is TGTGCCAGCAGCTCGGCAGAGACCCAGTACTTC. Protein sequence: CASSSAETQYF.

The chain has TRBV12-3 or TRBV12-4 and TRBJ2-3; the match to TRBD2 covers 8 bases. The CDR3 loop spans 14 amino acids. V was pared by 2 bases and J by 3 bases, with 1 base of the junction left unmatched. CDR3 residues: CASSLSGGTDTQYF. The DNA for the CDR3 is TGTGCCAGCAGTTTATCGGGGGGGACAGATACGCAGTATTTT.

This clonotype occurred a few times. The chain couples TRBV23-1 to TRBJ2-1; 10 bases are shared with TRBD1. TRBV23-1 is an open reading frame whose function is uncertain. V shed 3 bases, J shed 8 bases, and the junction held 7 bases outside the gene matches. CDR3 length: 15 amino acids. The CDR3: CASSHPGQGLYEQFF. The CDR3 DNA reads TGCGCCAGCAGTCATCCGGGACAGGGGCTCTATGAGCAGTTCTTC.

The CDR3 reads CASSFKGPISEQYF. The CDR3 nucleotides are TGTGCCAGCAGTTTTAAGGGGCCTATCTCCGAGCAGTACTTC. The chain recombines TRBV28 with TRBJ2-7; D may be TRBD1 (5 bases). This CDR3 region has 14 residues. Per the germline V gene, CDR1 is MDHEN and CDR2 is SYDVKM. V lost 3 bases and J lost 6, with 15 bases in between.

This clonotype was observed a few times. This rearrangement joins TRBV4-3 to TRBJ1-2; the D is unclear. The germline V gene encodes CDR1 LGHNA and CDR2 YSLEER. This CDR3 has 13 residues. The V end lost 1 base, the J end lost 2 bases, and 5 bases lay between the germline ends. The CDR3 DNA follows: TGCGCCAGCAGCCAAGGAGGGAACTATGGCTACACCTTC. The encoded protein is CASSQGGNYGYTF.

In this sample, this clonotype turned up a few times. The chain employs TRBV7-6 and TRBJ2-5; no definite D call. Germline CDR1 SGHVS, CDR2 FNYEAQ. The length of the CDR3 is 13 residues. The germline V and J ends were trimmed by 5 bases and 2 bases, with 9 bases remaining between them. CDR3 region: CASSARRQETQYF. CDR3 in DNA: TGTGCCAGCAGCGCCCGACGGCAAGAGACCCAGTACTTC.

The chain couples TRBV10-3 to TRBJ2-5; D ambiguous. Germline V gene lookup returns CDR1 ENHRY and CDR2 SYGVKD. V was shortened by 6 bases and J by 5 bases, with 10 bases between the two germline ends. The CDR3 spans 12 residues. CDR3 loop: CAISPRLETQYF. In DNA, the CDR3 is TGTGCCATCAGCCCTCGTCTGGAGACCCAGTACTTC.

This clonotype was picked up a small number of times. V and J are TRBV4-1 and TRBJ2-7; maybe TRBD2 (5 bases). In germline, CDR1 is MGHRA, CDR2 YSYEKL. The V end was cut by 2 bases, the J end by 2 bases, with 7 bases between. The CDR3 runs to 13 residues. The CDR3 reads CASSQSGTYEQYF. The DNA for the CDR3 is TGCGCCAGCAGCCAAAGCGGAACCTACGAGCAGTACTTC.

This clonotype was detected many times. The DNA of the CDR3 is TGTGCCAGCAGCTTAGCGCAGACCCCCGAGCAGTACTTC. This gives the protein CASSLAQTPEQYF. The V gene is TRBV7-9, the J gene TRBJ2-7; D uncertain. CDR1 SEHNR and CDR2 FQNEAQ come from the germline V gene (reference sequence). The V end lost 0 bases, the J end lost 6 bases, and 9 bases lay between the germline ends. This CDR3 contains 13 residues.

The J gene is TRBJ2-3, the V gene TRBV21-1; TRBD1, as called in the table, went unchecked against the DNA. TRBV21-1 represents a pseudogene. The CDR3 spans 13 residues. CDR3 sequence (DNA): TGTGCCAGCAGCGAACTGGGGCCAGATACGCAGTATTTT. Residues: CASSELGPDTQYF.

This clonotype has a handful of counts. V usage is TRBV7-9 and J usage is TRBJ2-3, with TRBD1 identical over 7 bases. V was pared by 5 bases and J by 4 bases, with 9 bases of the junction left unmatched. This CDR3 spans 15 amino acids. Germline lookup yields CDR1 SEHNR and CDR2 FQNEAQ (reference sequence). The CDR3 bases are TGTGCCAGCAGCCAATACGGGACAGATGCAGATACGCAGTATTTT. This encodes CASSQYGTDADTQYF.

This sequence joins TRBV7-2 and TRBJ2-7, with TRBD1 identical over 12 bases. Germline assignment: CDR1 SGHTA and CDR2 FQGNSA. The V gene end was trimmed by 7 bases and the J gene end by 3 bases; junction bases not matched to a gene: 10. This CDR3 has 16 residues. CDR3 nucleotides: TGTGCCAGCACCATGGGACAGGGGGCCGCCGGCTACGAGCAGTACTTC. It specifies CASTMGQGAAGYEQYF.

The V gene is TRBV30, the J gene TRBJ1-2; D unresolved. In germline, CDR1 is GTSNPN, CDR2 SVGIG (reference sequence). V was clipped by 0 bases and J by 7 bases, with 12 bases between them. The CDR3 is 13 residues long. As DNA, the CDR3 is TGTGCCTGGAGTGTTTCGGTTGCGGTTGGCTACACCTTC. Translated, it gives CAWSVSVAVGYTF.

This clonotype was seen a handful of times. This chain uses TRBV5-4 with TRBJ2-3, with D hard to call. V shed 3 bases and J shed 2 bases, with 1 base lying between them. Germline CDR1 and CDR2: SGHNT and YYREEE (reference sequence). The CDR3 is 11 amino acids. CDR3 nucleotides: TGTGCCAGCAGCTACACAGATACGCAGTATTTT. Translating gives CASSYTDTQYF.

The chain has TRBV29-1 and TRBJ2-3; D may be TRBD1 (6 bases). Trimming took off 6 bases at V and 6 bases at J, with 10 bases between the two ends. Looked up from germline, CDR1 is SQVTM and CDR2 is ANQGSEA. The CDR3 spans 11 residues. CDR3 nucleotides: TGCAGCGTGGCCGACAGGGATACGCAGTATTTT. Its translation is CSVADRDTQYF.

This clonotype was observed a few times. The chain couples TRBV4-3 to TRBJ2-7, with 10 bases lining up with TRBD2. V dropped 9 bases and J dropped 2; count of bases not matched to a gene: 16. Germline CDR1 and CDR2: LGHNA and YSLEER. This CDR3 comprises 17 residues. CDR3 region: CARSGASGRPKAYEQYF. The CDR3 bases are TGCGCCAGGTCCGGGGCTAGCGGGAGACCTAAGGCCTACGAGCAGTACTTC.

The gene calls are TRBV24-1 and TRBJ2-3; possible D gene TRBD1, 7 bases. V was pared by 6 bases and J by 6 bases, with 18 bases between. Per germline, CDR1 KGHDR and CDR2 SFDVKD. The CDR3 spans 15 residues. For the CDR3, the DNA is TGTGCCACCAGTTCGACAGGGCGGGGATCGGATACGCAGTATTTT. It specifies CATSSTGRGSDTQYF.

The V and J genes are TRBV20-1 and TRBJ2-6; D uncertain. Per the germline V gene, CDR1 is DFQATT and CDR2 is SNEGSKA (reference sequence). Trimming took 0 bases from V and 0 from J, leaving 12 bases between them. The CDR3 extends over 17 amino acids. Here the CDR3 reads CSARDYRSSSGANVLTF. As DNA, the CDR3 is TGCAGTGCTAGAGATTATCGCAGCTCCTCTGGGGCCAACGTCCTGACTTTC.

The chain carries TRBV7-9 and TRBJ1-1, with D perhaps matching TRBD1 (6 bases). V was shortened by 3 bases and J by 5 bases, with 25 bases between the two germline ends. The CDR3 length is 18 residues. The germline V gene encodes CDR1 SEHNR and CDR2 FQNEAQ (reference sequence). The CDR3 is CASSFHRTVGVRGTEAFF. DNA of the CDR3: TGTGCCAGCAGCTTTCATCGGACAGTTGGGGTTAGGGGAACTGAAGCTTTCTTT.

This clonotype was detected a few times. CDR3: CASRSQGASGELFF. The CDR3 DNA is TGTGCCAGCAGATCACAGGGGGCCTCCGGGGAGCTGTTTTTT. This chain uses TRBV12-3 or TRBV12-4 with TRBJ2-2; 9 nucleotides match TRBD1. The CDR3 is made up of 14 amino acids. Trimming cost V 6 bases and J 6 bases; bases outside gene matches: 5.

In its sample, this clonotype was seen many times. The chain employs TRBV7-9 and TRBJ2-1, with D possibly TRBD1 on 6 matching bases. Germline CDR1 reads SEHNR; CDR2 reads FQNEAQ (reference sequence). V lost 0 bases, J lost 7 bases, and 10 bases lay in between. The CDR3 extends over 14 amino acids. This chain's CDR3 is CASSLAQGRNEQFF. The CDR3 region has the DNA TGTGCCAGCAGCTTAGCGCAGGGGCGGAATGAGCAGTTCTTC.

J is TRBJ2-1 and V is TRBV11-2, with TRBD2 matching over 11 bases. Per the germline V gene, CDR1 is SGHAT and CDR2 is FQNNGV. The V and J ends lost 5 bases and 9 bases, in that order; junction bases with no gene match: 6. The CDR3 runs 14 residues. CDR3 region: CASSPVGTSGEQFF. In DNA form, the CDR3 reads TGTGCCAGCAGCCCAGTGGGGACTAGCGGTGAGCAGTTCTTC.

The CDR3 DNA sequence: TGTGCCAGTAGTATCAATCTCGGGGAGCTGTTTTTT. Encoded protein: CASSINLGELFF. V and J are TRBV19 and TRBJ2-2; D gene uncertain. Trimming pared 3 bases from V and 7 bases from J, leaving 6 bases between. Per germline, CDR1 LNHDA and CDR2 SQIVND (reference sequence). The CDR3 covers 12 residues. The whole variable domain, remainder taken from reference TRBV19 and TRBJ2-2, is DGGITQSPKYLFRKEGQNVTLSCEQNLNHDAMYWYRQDPGQGLRLIYYSQIVNDFQKGDIAEGYSVSREKKESFPLTVTSAQKNPTAFYLCASSINLGELFFGEGSRLTVL.

The V and J genes are TRBV7-9 and TRBJ2-1, with 8 bases that match TRBD2. The CDR3 is 16 amino acids. V lost 0 bases, J lost 7 bases, and 8 bases stayed unmatched. The germline CDR1 and CDR2 sequences are SEHNR and FQNEAQ (reference sequence). CDR3 amino acids: CASSLALGLEWNEQFF. The CDR3 DNA reads as TGTGCCAGCAGCTTAGCACTGGGACTAGAGTGGAATGAGCAGTTCTTC.